The 20 T cell receptor beta chains given below trace back to one sample, sequenced in a study of cytomegalovirus exposure and HLA in healthy donors. The data were produced by immunoSEQ multiplex PCR, yet TCRdb's version contains in-frame clones alone and is incomplete. The sample lists about 60,000 clones, about 96% seen once, with around 0.83% in the top ten. Sequencing was carried out using PBMCs. These receptors came from a man aged 18 to 30 in good health and CMV-seronegative.

V and J are TRBV7-9 and TRBJ1-2; the D gene is possibly TRBD1 (5 bases). Germline V gene sequence: CDR1 SEHNR, CDR2 FQNEAQ (reference sequence). The length of the CDR3 is 12 residues. The V gene lost 4 bases and the J gene lost 8 bases, with 11 bases spanning the gap. The CDR3, as DNA: TGTGCCAGCAGCTCCCAGGGACTAGGCTACACCTTC. Encoded protein: CASSSQGLGYTF.

The rearrangement joins TRBV4-1 to TRBJ2-7; TRBD1 matches 7 bases. The CDR3 has 14 amino acids. Unmatched junction bases numbered 9, after V lost 4 bases and J lost 6 bases. Germline V lookup: CDR1 MGHRA, CDR2 YSYEKL. The CDR3 DNA reads as TGCGCCAGCAGCCCCGGGACAGCCGCCGTCGAGCAGTACTTC. Protein product: CASSPGTAAVEQYF.

The rearrangement uses TRBV30 and TRBJ2-7, with D possibly TRBD1 on 6 matching bases. The germline gives CDR1 GTSNPN, CDR2 SVGIG (reference sequence). The CDR3 extends over 14 amino acids. V was cut by 3 bases and J by 0 bases, with 12 bases left in between. CDR3 DNA: TGTGCCTGGAGGATGACAGGTAGCTCCTACGAGCAGTACTTC. Translation: CAWRMTGSSYEQYF.

V is TRBV19 and J is TRBJ2-7; 11 bases align to TRBD1. CDR1 is LNHDA and CDR2 is SQIVND in the germline V gene (reference sequence). The trim removed 5 bases at V and 3 bases at J, leaving 6 bases unmatched. The CDR3 runs 15 residues. The CDR3 region is CASSAGQGEFYEQYF. DNA for the CDR3: TGTGCCAGTAGTGCGGGACAGGGGGAGTTCTACGAGCAGTACTTC.

This chain connects TRBV5-1 to TRBJ1-2; D gene ambiguous. Germline V gene lookup returns CDR1 SGHRS and CDR2 YFSETQ. The V end lost 0 bases, the J end lost 2 bases, and 11 bases lay between the germline ends. The CDR3 consists of 15 residues. The CDR3: CASSLDLQTNYGYTF. As DNA, the CDR3 is TGCGCCAGCAGCTTGGACCTACAGACAAACTATGGCTACACCTTC.

The chain is built from TRBV5-6 and TRBJ2-7; D unresolved. V lost 2 bases to trimming and J lost 0 bases, with 3 bases between them. The CDR3 is made up of 12 amino acids. Germline-derived CDR1 and CDR2 are SGHDT and YYEEEE. Here the CDR3 DNA reads TGTGCCAGCAGCTTTAGCTCCTACGAGCAGTACTTC. This sequence encodes CASSFSSYEQYF. The whole variable domain, filled in from reference TRBV5-6 and TRBJ2-7, reads DAGVTQSPTHLIKTRGQQVTLRCSPKSGHDTVSWYQQALGQGPQFIFQYYEEEERQRGNFPDRFSGHQFPNYSSELNVNALLLGDSALYLCASSFSSYEQYFGPGTRLTVT.

This clone was found once. The gene calls are TRBV15 and TRBJ2-7, with TRBD1 identical over 8 bases. The CDR3 runs to 17 residues. The junction had 10 bases not matched to a gene; V was cut back by 0 bases and J by 3 bases. Looked up from germline, CDR1 is LNHNV and CDR2 is YYDKDF (reference sequence). This chain's CDR3 is CATSRELHSTGGYEQYF. The CDR3 region has the DNA TGTGCCACCAGCAGAGAGCTTCACTCCACAGGGGGCTACGAGCAGTACTTC.

This sequence joins TRBV5-5 and TRBJ1-2; 8 nucleotides match TRBD1. Germline V gene lookup returns CDR1 SGHKS and CDR2 YYEKEE (reference sequence). V trimming: 0 bases; J trimming: 7 bases; junction bases outside the gene matches: 2. This CDR3 is built from 13 residues. CDR3 DNA sequence: TGTGCCAGCAGCTTGGAACAGGGGGGTGGCTACACCTTC. The encoded protein is CASSLEQGGGYTF.

This sequence joins TRBV7-6 and TRBJ2-5; D possibly corresponds to TRBD2 (5 bases). Trimming shortened V by 5 bases and J by 2 bases, and 15 bases separated the two germline ends. Germline values: CDR1 SGHVS, CDR2 FNYEAQ. CDR3 size: 15 residues. Written as DNA, the CDR3 is TGTGCCAGCAGCCAAGCCTGGGGAGTTCAAGAGACCCAGTACTTC. Amino acid sequence: CASSQAWGVQETQYF.

The chain is built from TRBV13 and TRBJ2-3; 9 bases fit TRBD1. Trimming took 4 bases from V and 3 from J; bases not matched to a gene: 5. Germline CDR1 is PRHDT and CDR2 is FYEKMQ (reference sequence). This CDR3 is 15 amino acids long. This chain's CDR3 is CASSSSGTGTDTQYF. For the CDR3, the DNA is TGTGCCAGCAGCTCCTCCGGGACAGGGACAGATACGCAGTATTTT.

This chain connects TRBV29-1 to TRBJ1-3, with D uncertain. Germline CDR1 reads SQVTM; CDR2 reads ANQGSEA. Trimming took off 1 base at V and 0 bases at J, with 16 bases between the two ends. CDR3 length: 17 amino acids. CDR3 nucleotide sequence: TGCAGCGTTGAAGCCTACTCGACGGAGAGCTCTGGAAACACCATATATTTT. Translation gives CSVEAYSTESSGNTIYF.

This chain connects TRBV6-1 to TRBJ2-3, with D maybe TRBD2 (5 bases). Trimming cost V 4 bases and J 2 bases, with 10 bases left between them. Germline-derived CDR1 and CDR2 are MNHNS and SASEGT. CDR3 size: 14 residues. CDR3: CASSAGNPTDTQYF. The CDR3 DNA reads TGTGCCAGCAGTGCGGGGAATCCCACAGATACGCAGTATTTT.

A single count supports this clone. The CDR3 DNA sequence: TGTGCCAGCAGCTTGGCGGGAGCGAACACCGGGGAGCTGTTTTTT. Its protein is CASSLAGANTGELFF. The rearrangement joins TRBV5-8 to TRBJ2-2; D might be TRBD2 (6 bases). Trimming removed 0 bases from V and 0 bases from J, with 6 bases in between. The CDR3 is 15 residues long. CDR1 is SGHTS and CDR2 is YDEGEE in the germline V gene.

The sample holds one count of this clone. CDR3 residues: CASSPREGRADTQYF. As DNA, the CDR3 is TGTGCCAGCTCACCAAGGGAGGGCCGGGCAGATACGCAGTATTTT. This sequence joins TRBV18 and TRBJ2-3, with TRBD2 matching over 7 bases. The trim removed 2 bases at V and 4 bases at J, leaving 6 bases unmatched. Per germline, CDR1 KGHSH and CDR2 LQKENI. The CDR3 is made up of 15 amino acids.

The chain employs TRBV19 and TRBJ1-3; no clear D gene. The CDR3 is 18 residues long. Germline V gives CDR1 LNHDA, CDR2 SQIVND (reference sequence). Trimming cost V 4 bases and J 0 bases, with 19 bases left between them. The CDR3 DNA reads TGTGCCAGTAGTACCCCTCGGGTAGTCCTCTTCTCTGGAAACACCATATATTTT. Translated: CASSTPRVVLFSGNTIYF.

The genes are TRBV7-8 and TRBJ1-2, with D possibly TRBD1 on 5 matching bases. CDR1 and CDR2 from the germline V gene are SGHVS and FQNEAQ. V was clipped by 4 bases and J by 4 bases, with 16 bases between them. The CDR3 contains 15 residues. The CDR3 spells CASSSSAGHFYGYTF. The CDR3 DNA reads TGTGCCAGCAGCTCGTCTGCTGGACATTTCTATGGCTACACCTTC.

This clone was seen a single time. The CDR3 coding sequence is TGTGCCAGCAGTGATTTTGGAGGGGTCTCCTACGAGCAGTACTTC. It is translated as CASSDFGGVSYEQYF. The genes are TRBV2 and TRBJ2-7; tentatively, D is TRBD2 (6 bases). V was pared by 3 bases and J by 0 bases, with 12 bases between. This CDR3 region has 15 residues. Germline V gene lookup returns CDR1 SNHLY and CDR2 FYNNEI. Full variable domain (remainder filled in from reference TRBV2 and TRBJ2-7): EPEVTQTPSHQVTQMGQEVILRCVPISNHLYFYWYRQILGQKVEFLVSFYNNEISEKSEIFDDQFSVERPDGSNFTLKIRSTKLEDSAMYFCASSDFGGVSYEQYFGPGTRLTVT.

The genes are TRBV14 and TRBJ2-3; D is possibly TRBD1 (6 bases). Germline-derived CDR1 and CDR2 are SGHDN and FVKESK. The CDR3 spans 16 residues. V was shortened by 3 bases and J by 1 base, with 14 bases between the two germline ends. CDR3 coding DNA: TGTGCCAGCAGCCATTATAAGGGGGTGGGCACAGATACGCAGTATTTT. As protein: CASSHYKGVGTDTQYF. The whole variable domain, remainder taken from reference TRBV14 and TRBJ2-3, is EAGVTQFPSHSVIEKGQTVTLRCDPISGHDNLYWYRRVMGKEIKFLLHFVKESKQDESGMPNNRFLAERTGGTYSTLKVQPAELEDSGVYFCASSHYKGVGTDTQYFGPGTRLTVL.

The chain carries TRBV7-6 and TRBJ2-2, with 7 nucleotides matching TRBD2. This CDR3 contains 17 residues. Trimming removed 0 bases from V and 3 bases from J; junction bases left unmatched: 7. Germline values: CDR1 SGHVS, CDR2 FNYEAQ. The CDR3 sequence is CASSLAEGREYTGELFF. Written as DNA, the CDR3 is TGTGCCAGCAGCTTAGCTGAGGGGAGGGAATACACCGGGGAGCTGTTTTTT.

The V gene is TRBV9, the J gene TRBJ2-1, with D possibly matching TRBD2 (6 bases). CDR1 SGDLS and CDR2 YYNGEE come from the germline V gene. The CDR3 consists of 14 residues. V was pared by 0 bases and J by 10 bases, with 14 bases between. CDR3 sequence reads: CASSVGGGAREQFF. CDR3 DNA sequence: TGTGCCAGCAGCGTAGGAGGCGGGGCGAGGGAGCAGTTCTTC.